This T cell receptor (beta chain) was documented in a study of blood T cell repertoires in COVID-19. As for the study in general: PBMCs, B-cell-depleted T cells, or T cells were the source of the cDNA or gDNA that made up the material.

The assay was immunoSEQ multiplex PCR, and TCRdb's table has in-frame clones only and misses some. Among roughly 400,000 clones, 87% were seen once, and the ten largest hold 2.3%. The junction had 6 bases not matched to a gene; V was cut back by 3 bases and J by 8 bases. The CDR3 is 13 residues long. CDR1 is SGHTA and CDR2 is FQGTGA in the germline V gene. The sequencing input was peripheral blood. The receptor was derived from an older woman with COVID-19, enrolled during active disease. The chain carries TRBV7-3 and TRBJ1-1, with 7 bases identical to TRBD1. The CDR3 DNA follows: TGTGCCAGCAGCTTCCTACAGGGGCACGAAGCTTTCTTT. Translated, it gives CASSFLQGHEAFF.